Reported below is one TCR beta chain. Terminally differentiated effector memory CD45RA+ cells were excluded from the naive CD8 cells, which were CD45RO-negative and positively selected for CCR7. This sample was included in a study of shared clonotypes between healthy human individuals. CDR3 length equals 15 residues. The germline V gene encodes CDR1 MNHEY and CDR2 SMNVEV (reference sequence). The V and J ends lost 0 bases and 7 bases respectively, with 14 bases between them. The protocol was immunoSEQ multiplex PCR, while the TCRdb copy is restricted to in-frame clones and leaves out a portion. Here the sample spans about 800,000 clones, about 96% being singletons.

The sequencing sample was made of naive CD8+ T cells sorted from blood. The origin of this receptor is a man in his thirties or forties in good health. V usage is TRBV27 and J usage is TRBJ2-3; D possibly matches TRBD1 or TRBD2 (6 bases each). CDR3: CASSLSWGGQHTQYF. In DNA, the CDR3 is TGTGCCAGCAGTTTATCGTGGGGAGGACAGCATACGCAGTATTTT.